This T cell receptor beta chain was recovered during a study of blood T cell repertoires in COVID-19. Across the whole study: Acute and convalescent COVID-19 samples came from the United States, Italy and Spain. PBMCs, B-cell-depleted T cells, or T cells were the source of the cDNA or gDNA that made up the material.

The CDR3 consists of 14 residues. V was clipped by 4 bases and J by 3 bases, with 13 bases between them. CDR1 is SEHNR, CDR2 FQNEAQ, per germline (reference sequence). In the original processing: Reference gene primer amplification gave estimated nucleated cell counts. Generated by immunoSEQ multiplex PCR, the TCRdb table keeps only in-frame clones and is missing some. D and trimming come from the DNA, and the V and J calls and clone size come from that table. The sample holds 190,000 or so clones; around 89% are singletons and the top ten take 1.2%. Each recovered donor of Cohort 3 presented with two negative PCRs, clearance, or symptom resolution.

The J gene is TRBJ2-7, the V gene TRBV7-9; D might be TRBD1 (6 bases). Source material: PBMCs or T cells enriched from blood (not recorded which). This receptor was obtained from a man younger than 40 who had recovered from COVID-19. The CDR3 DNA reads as TGTGCCAGCAGCTCGTCGACAGGACGCTACGAGCAGTACTTC. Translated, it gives CASSSSTGRYEQYF.